This TCR beta chain was retrieved from a study of cytomegalovirus exposure and HLA in healthy donors. Turning to the study itself: An analysis done earlier identified 95 million to 140 million unique TCR beta sequences from 190 million or so T cells. Study-level results: Analysis performed later found 16,951 TCR beta sequences associated with HLA alleles at 0.05 false discovery rate. In a later analysis, an Asian-associated ancestry cluster reportedly showed fewer N-insertions than the roughly 700-donor mean. It has been reported that TCR beta sequences accurately predicted the HLA-A and HLA-B alleles of most subjects.

V lost 3 bases to trimming and J lost 2 bases, with 13 bases between them. Germline-derived CDR1 and CDR2 are KGHSH and LQKENI. The CDR3 spans 15 residues. As to this clone: Its antigen is currently unknown.

PCR was performed using 60 Vbeta and 13 Jbeta primers. Method: immunoSEQ multiplex PCR; TCRdb's copy keeps in-frame clones and lacks some. The profile shows about 140,000 clones, roughly 65% of them singletons. Sequences were obtained from PBMCs. This TCR came from a man in his sixties in good health and CMV-seronegative. The chain links TRBV18 to TRBJ1-1; tentative D call: TRBD1 (6 bases). The CDR3 coding sequence is TGTGCCAGCTCACCGTCCACAGGGATTAACACTGAAGCTTTCTTT. This sequence encodes CASSPSTGINTEAFF.